The 32 T cell receptor beta chains below were found in one sample sequenced in a study of OX40 agonist ivuxolimab in advanced cancers. Sequencing used immunoSEQ multiplex PCR; TCRdb keeps in-frame clones, though not all of them. The repertoire includes about 49,000 clones, approximately 75% of them detected once, and less than 2.5% sits in the top ten. Sequences were derived from CD4+ or CD8+ T cells sorted from blood, sampled in a trial of the OX40 agonist ivuxolimab. These receptors were taken from an adult with an advanced solid tumor such as melanoma, head and neck, liver or kidney cancer.

The chain is built from TRBV27 and TRBJ1-4, with TRBD1 matching 8 bases. Germline V gives CDR1 MNHEY, CDR2 SMNVEV (reference sequence). V shed 7 bases, J shed 8 bases, and the junction held 12 bases outside the gene matches. CDR3 length: 15 amino acids. DNA of the CDR3: TGTGCCAGCACCTGGGACAGGACAGGGAAAGAAAAACTGTTTTTT. It translates to CASTWDRTGKEKLFF.

This clone was picked up a small number of times. The rearrangement joins TRBV27 to TRBJ2-3, with 7 bases identical to TRBD2. The CDR3 runs 13 residues. In germline, CDR1 is MNHEY, CDR2 SMNVEV (reference sequence). V gave up 2 bases and J gave up 11 bases; unmatched junction bases: 7. The CDR3 here is CASSLNGRGKQYF. The DNA of the CDR3 is TGTGCCAGCAGTTTAAATGGGAGGGGCAAGCAGTATTTT.

The chain uses TRBV18 and TRBJ2-5; a weak D match, TRBD1 (6 bases). The germline V gene encodes CDR1 KGHSH and CDR2 LQKENI. The CDR3 has 13 residues. V was shortened by 5 bases and J by 7 bases, with 14 bases between the two germline ends. The CDR3 nucleotides are TGTGCCAGCTCATCCACCGAACAGGGGACCCAGTACTTC. Amino acid sequence: CASSSTEQGTQYF.

This chain joins TRBV5-6 and TRBJ1-2; D is unclear. The CDR3 loop spans 13 amino acids. Trimming cost V 2 bases and J 2 bases, with 7 bases left between them. The germline CDR1 and CDR2 sequences are SGHDT and YYEEEE. The CDR3 DNA sequence: TGTGCCAGCAGCTTCGACACGAACTATGGCTACACCTTC. Translating gives CASSFDTNYGYTF.

The gene calls are TRBV7-6 and TRBJ1-1, with 7 bases lining up with TRBD1. V shed 5 bases and J 4 bases; nucleotides not matched to a gene: 10. The CDR3 sequence is 15 residues long. Per the germline V gene, CDR1 is SGHVS and CDR2 is FNYEAQ. The CDR3 region has the DNA TGTGCCAGCAGCCGGACAGGCAGAAGGGGCACTGAAGCTTTCTTT. Protein sequence: CASSRTGRRGTEAFF.

V and J are TRBV5-1 and TRBJ2-1; 9 bases fit TRBD1. This CDR3 has 15 amino acids. J lost 2 bases, V lost 4 bases, and 4 bases had no gene match. Per the germline V gene, CDR1 is SGHRS and CDR2 is YFSETQ. Written as DNA, the CDR3 is TGCGCCAGCAGCCTAAGACAGGGGGCCTACAATGAGCAGTTCTTC. Protein product: CASSLRQGAYNEQFF.

The CDR3 is CASSVHGTGEGGYTF. The DNA for the CDR3 is TGTGCCAGCAGCGTCCATGGGACAGGAGAGGGTGGCTACACCTTC. This sequence joins TRBV9 and TRBJ1-2, with 8 bases aligning to TRBD1. The CDR3 spans 15 residues. V shed 2 bases, J shed 7 bases, and the junction held 10 bases outside the gene matches. Germline CDR1 is SGDLS and CDR2 is YYNGEE.

The chain is built from TRBV27 and TRBJ2-2; 7 nucleotides line up with TRBD1. Unmatched junction bases numbered 14, after V lost 7 bases and J lost 9 bases. The CDR3 consists of 15 residues. Germline values: CDR1 MNHEY, CDR2 SMNVEV (reference sequence). CDR3 loop: CASTPRQGGSRELFF. CDR3 DNA: TGTGCCAGCACCCCACGACAGGGTGGGTCCCGGGAGCTGTTTTTT.

The genes are TRBV5-1 and TRBJ2-1; 9 nucleotides align to TRBD2. The CDR3 runs to 18 residues. V lost 0 bases to trimming and J lost 1 base; unmatched junction nucleotides: 8. Germline-derived CDR1 and CDR2 are SGHRS and YFSETQ. The CDR3 region is CASSLGDLAGSSYNEQFF. CDR3 sequence (DNA): TGCGCCAGCAGCTTGGGGGATCTAGCGGGGAGTTCCTACAATGAGCAGTTCTTC.

The chain has TRBV2 and TRBJ1-1; TRBD1 might be the D (6 bases). V was cut by 2 bases and J by 8 bases, with 9 bases left in between. The CDR3 totals 12 residues. Germline V gene data show CDR1 as SNHLY and CDR2 as FYNNEI. The CDR3 loop reads CASSEQGIEAFF. The CDR3 DNA follows: TGTGCCAGCAGTGAACAGGGGATAGAAGCTTTCTTT.

The V call is TRBV18, the J call TRBJ1-1, with unresolved D. Germline V gene data show CDR1 as KGHSH and CDR2 as LQKENI. This CDR3 is built from 15 residues. Trimming took 3 bases from V and 1 from J, leaving 12 bases between them. CDR3 loop: CASSPNGMRNTEAFF. The CDR3 DNA follows: TGTGCCAGCTCACCCAATGGGATGAGGAACACTGAAGCTTTCTTT. The whole variable domain, remainder taken from reference TRBV18 and TRBJ1-1, is NAGVMQNPRHLVRRRGQEARLRCSPMKGHSHVYWYRQLPEEGLKFMVYLQKENIIDESGMPKERFSAEFPKEGPSILRIQQVVRGDSAAYFCASSPNGMRNTEAFFGQGTRLTVV.

The chain employs TRBV18 and TRBJ1-4, with 8 bases identical to TRBD1. This CDR3 is 15 amino acids long. Trimming at V came to 2 bases and at J to 6 bases, leaving 5 bases not matched to a gene. Germline CDR1 and CDR2: KGHSH and LQKENI. Here the CDR3 DNA reads TGTGCCAGCTCACCAGATCAGGGGGCGGATGAAAAACTGTTTTTT. It codes for CASSPDQGADEKLFF.

This clone came up once. The chain joins TRBV6-5 to TRBJ1-5, with D perhaps matching TRBD1 (5 bases). CDR3 length: 15 amino acids. Deletions cut 8 bases from V and 0 bases from J, with 14 bases between. Germline CDR1 is MNHEY and CDR2 is SVGAGI. CDR3 DNA: TGTGCCAGCGGCAGGGCCCTTAATAGCAATCAGCCCCAGCATTTT. This translates into CASGRALNSNQPQHF.

This clone has a handful of counts. The chain links TRBV7-9 to TRBJ2-2; 8 bases are a match to TRBD1. The CDR3 consists of 15 residues. Germline lookup yields CDR1 SEHNR and CDR2 FQNEAQ (reference sequence). The ends lost 4 bases at V and 4 bases at J; junction bases unmatched: 5. The CDR3 loop is CASSSQGAGTGELFF. CDR3 sequence (DNA): TGTGCCAGCAGCTCGCAGGGGGCAGGCACCGGGGAGCTGTTTTTT.

To note about this clone: The junction departs from the called germline gene at one end, perhaps through a read error. The rearrangement joins TRBV28 to TRBJ1-3; 8 bases agree with TRBD1. The CDR3 extends over 14 amino acids. Germline V CDR1 and CDR2: MDHEN, SYDVKM. The CDR3 nucleotides read TGTGCCAGCAGTCCGGACAGGGTTGGAGACACCATATATTTT. Its translation is CASSPDRVGDTIYF. The entire variable domain, with the rest obtained from reference TRBV28 and TRBJ1-3, is as follows: DVKVTQSSRYLVKRTGEKVFLECVQDMDHENMFWYRQDPGLGLRLIYFSYDVKMKEKGDIPEGYSVSREKKERFSLILESASTNQTSMYLCASSPDRVGDTIYFGEGSWLTVV.

The chain uses TRBV28 and TRBJ2-4; a possible D gene is TRBD2 (6 bases). This CDR3 has 15 amino acids. V was cut by 6 bases and J by 0 bases, with 12 bases left in between. In germline, CDR1 is MDHEN, CDR2 SYDVKM. CDR3 in DNA: TGTGCCAGCAGACCGGGCGGGGTAGCCAAAAACATTCAGTACTTC. Translation gives CASRPGGVAKNIQYF. The full variable domain, in which reference TRBV28 and TRBJ2-4 provide the parts outside the CDR3, is DVKVTQSSRYLVKRTGEKVFLECVQDMDHENMFWYRQDPGLGLRLIYFSYDVKMKEKGDIPEGYSVSREKKERFSLILESASTNQTSMYLCASRPGGVAKNIQYFGAGTRLSVL.

V is TRBV5-1 and J is TRBJ1-2; 7 nucleotides match TRBD1. Trimming cost V 4 bases and J 5 bases; bases outside gene matches: 8. Germline V gene lookup returns CDR1 SGHRS and CDR2 YFSETQ. This CDR3 has 14 residues. This CDR3 is CASSLSGTEYGYTF. For the CDR3, the DNA is TGCGCCAGCAGCCTAAGCGGGACAGAGTATGGCTACACCTTC.

The V call is TRBV7-9, the J call TRBJ2-5, with TRBD2 matching over 9 bases. V shed 1 base, J shed 5 bases, and the junction held 5 bases outside the gene matches. The CDR3 has 15 amino acids. CDR1 and CDR2 (germline): SEHNR, FQNEAQ (reference sequence). In DNA form, the CDR3 reads TGTGCCAGCAGCTTAGATTTTGCGGGAGGGGAGACCCAGTACTTC. Its protein is CASSLDFAGGETQYF.

The DNA for the CDR3 is TGCGCCAGCAGCCAAGAAGGGAGCGGGGGGGCGGCAGATACGCAGTATTTT. It codes for CASSQEGSGGAADTQYF. This chain uses TRBV4-1 with TRBJ2-3; 10 bases fit TRBD2. V lost 0 bases to trimming and J lost 4 bases; unmatched junction nucleotides: 7. Germline lookup yields CDR1 MGHRA and CDR2 YSYEKL. CDR3 size: 17 residues.

This clone has more than one count but fewer than ten. Other DNA sequences in this specimen translate into the identical CDR3. This chain uses TRBV27 with TRBJ1-2, with 9 positions matching TRBD1. The CDR3 is 13 amino acids. CDR1 and CDR2 (germline): MNHEY, SMNVEV (reference sequence). Unmatched junction bases numbered 1, after V lost 2 bases and J lost 6 bases. The CDR3 DNA reads TGTGCCAGCAGTTTAGGGACAGGGAATGGCTACACCTTC. It codes for CASSLGTGNGYTF.

This clone turned up a few times. The chain is built from TRBV29-1 and TRBJ2-7; 9 bases agree with TRBD2. The CDR3 extends over 12 amino acids. Looked up from germline, CDR1 is SQVTM and CDR2 is ANQGSEA. V lost 4 bases, J lost 6 bases, and 4 bases stayed unmatched. CDR3 nucleotides: TGCAGCGTTGGGGTGCGGGGGGGCGAGCAGTACTTC. The encoded protein is CSVGVRGGEQYF.

The chain has TRBV6-5 and TRBJ2-7; no reliable D call. Trimming removed 5 bases at V and 1 base at J, with 9 bases between. From germline, CDR1 is MNHEY and CDR2 SVGAGI. The CDR3 loop spans 13 amino acids. The chain's CDR3 is CASSPAGSYEQYF. The CDR3 DNA is TGTGCCAGCAGTCCCGCAGGTTCCTACGAGCAGTACTTC.

This clone came up many times. This chain links TRBV28 with TRBJ1-2; D is undetermined. This CDR3 is 15 amino acids long. Trimming removed 5 bases at V and 3 bases at J, with 16 bases between. The V gene's germline CDR1 is MDHEN and CDR2 SYDVKM. The CDR3 bases are TGTGCCAGCAGTCCCCCGGTTGAGCCCTACTATGGCTACACCTTC. This sequence encodes CASSPPVEPYYGYTF.

The table lists this clone with a count of one. The J gene is TRBJ2-5, the V gene TRBV10-1, with 16 bases fitting TRBD2. Germline CDR1 reads WNHNN; CDR2 reads SYGVQD (reference sequence). CDR3 size: 21 residues. Trimming cost V 0 bases and J 3 bases; bases outside gene matches: 13. CDR3: CASSESVIGTSGRVPKETQYF. CDR3 sequence (DNA): TGCGCCAGCAGTGAGTCGGTGATCGGGACTAGCGGGAGGGTGCCGAAAGAGACCCAGTACTTC.

The gene calls are TRBV21-1 and TRBJ2-7; the table calls TRBD1, which could not be checked here. TRBV21-1 is designated a pseudogene. The CDR3 runs to 16 residues. CDR3 loop: CASSIKEGAGSYEQYF. The CDR3 DNA reads TGTGCCAGCAGCATCAAAGAGGGGGCAGGGTCCTACGAGCAGTACTTC.

The CDR3 spells CASSATGAHQPQHF. CDR3 bases: TGTGCCAGCAGCGCTACAGGGGCCCATCAGCCCCAGCATTTT. V gene TRBV7-2 combines with J gene TRBJ1-5, with 7 nucleotides matching TRBD1. Germline V gives CDR1 SGHTA, CDR2 FQGNSA. Trimming at V came to 5 bases and at J to 5 bases, leaving 6 bases not matched to a gene. The CDR3 covers 14 residues.

The V call is TRBV12-5, the J call TRBJ2-2; D is uncertain. The V and J ends lost 0 bases and 3 bases respectively, with 8 bases between them. CDR3 length: 15 residues. Germline values: CDR1 LGHNT, CDR2 FRNRAP. The CDR3 nucleotides are TGTGCTAGTGGTTTGGTTTCCGGGTACACCGGGGAGCTGTTTTTT. Protein: CASGLVSGYTGELFF.

V is TRBV11-3 and J is TRBJ2-1; perhaps TRBD2 as D (6 bases). V was shortened by 3 bases and J by 4 bases, with 13 bases between the two germline ends. Germline assignment: CDR1 SGHNT and CDR2 YENEEA. The CDR3 is 15 amino acids. The CDR3 protein is CASSLEGLGYNEQFF. In DNA form, the CDR3 reads TGTGCCAGCAGCTTGGAGGGGCTAGGATACAATGAGCAGTTCTTC.

The V call is TRBV5-4, the J call TRBJ2-3; D is uncertain. The CDR3 consists of 15 residues. Germline CDR1 is SGHNT and CDR2 is YYREEE (reference sequence). V dropped 0 bases and J dropped 1 base, with 9 bases sitting between them. DNA of the CDR3: TGTGCCAGCAGCTTGGGCGGACCAGGCACAGATACGCAGTATTTT. This gives the protein CASSLGGPGTDTQYF.

The J gene is TRBJ1-2, the V gene TRBV19, with TRBD1 matching 7 bases. Germline V gene lookup returns CDR1 LNHDA and CDR2 SQIVND (reference sequence). The CDR3 is 15 amino acids. V trimming: 0 bases; J trimming: 4 bases; junction bases outside the gene matches: 5. The CDR3 region has the DNA TGTGCCAGTAGTATAGAGAGACAGGGTCTCTATGGCTACACCTTC. This encodes CASSIERQGLYGYTF.

The rearrangement uses TRBV4-1 and TRBJ1-1; no clear D gene. Trimming removed 0 bases at V and 1 base at J, with 12 bases between. Per the germline V gene, CDR1 is MGHRA and CDR2 is YSYEKL. CDR3 length equals 16 residues. CDR3 sequence reads: CASSQDWYGENTEAFF. Here the CDR3 DNA reads TGCGCCAGCAGCCAAGATTGGTACGGCGAGAACACTGAAGCTTTCTTT.

Concerning this clone: A read error may produce the germline difference seen at one junction end. The chain links TRBV2 to TRBJ2-7, with 10 bases matching TRBD1. Germline V gene data show CDR1 as SNHLY and CDR2 as FYNNEI. There are 13 residues in the CDR3. The CDR3 nucleotides are TGTGCCAGCGCAGAGACAGGGGGCTACGGGCAGTACTTC. Translating gives CASAETGGYGQYF.